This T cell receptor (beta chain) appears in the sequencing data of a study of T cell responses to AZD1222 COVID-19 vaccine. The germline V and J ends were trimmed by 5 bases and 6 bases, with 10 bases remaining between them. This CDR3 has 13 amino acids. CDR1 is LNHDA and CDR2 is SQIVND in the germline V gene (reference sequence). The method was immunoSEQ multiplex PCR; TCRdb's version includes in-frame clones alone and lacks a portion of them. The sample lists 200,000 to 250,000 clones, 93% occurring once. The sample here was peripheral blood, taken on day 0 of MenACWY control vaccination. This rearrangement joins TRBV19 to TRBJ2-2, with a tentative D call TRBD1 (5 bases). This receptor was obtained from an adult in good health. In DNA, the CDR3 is TGTGCCAGTAGTGTAGGGGTACCCGGGGAGCTGTTTTTT. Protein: CASSVGVPGELFF. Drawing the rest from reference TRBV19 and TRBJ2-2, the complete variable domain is DGGITQSPKYLFRKEGQNVTLSCEQNLNHDAMYWYRQDPGQGLRLIYYSQIVNDFQKGDIAEGYSVSREKKESFPLTVTSAQKNPTAFYLCASSVGVPGELFFGEGSRLTVL.